This T cell receptor (beta chain) was recorded in a study of T cell repertoires in cytomegalovirus infection. Turning to the study itself: Public TCR beta signatures indicated both CMV infection and matching HLA type. The study, taken as a whole, reports: Ex vivo, HLA-C-restricted CMV-specific TCR beta clonotypes prevailed over the rest of the response.

Trimming took off 2 bases at V and 3 bases at J, with 17 bases between the two ends. This CDR3 region has 16 residues. Germline V lookup: CDR1 SGHKS, CDR2 YYEKEE (reference sequence). Of note for this clonotype: Its antigen is not known.

From the reads, TCRdb called clonotypes with MiXCR, one entry per CDR3 protein. The sample holds hundreds of thousands of distinct CDR3 sequences, roughly 24% seen once. The specimen was CD8+ T cells from PBMCs. This receptor was identified in a human donor in good health (CMV status not recorded). Some clones in this sample may be carry-over from other donors' samples. V gene TRBV5-5 combines with J gene TRBJ2-5; no reliable D call. The CDR3 nucleotides are TGTGCCAGCAGCTTAGGCTGGTTTTTTGGGGAAGAGACCCAGTACTTC. Translation gives CASSLGWFFGEETQYF.